These 31 T cell receptor beta chains share one sample of origin, sequenced in a study of early T cells in non-severe SARS-CoV-2 infection. TCRdb re-called the 5' RACE reads with MiXCR, one entry per CDR3 protein. The repertoire holds 40,000 or so distinct CDR3 sequences, 5.5% to 7% seen once, with more than 3.5% in the top ten. Sample: whole blood, taken at baseline. These receptors were taken from an adult who was a healthcare worker with PCR-confirmed SARS-CoV-2 infection or an uninfected control (not recorded which).

This sequence joins TRBV14 and TRBJ2-3; D might be TRBD2 (6 bases). The CDR3 has 15 amino acids. The germline V and J ends were trimmed by 4 bases and 0 bases, with 11 bases remaining between them. CDR1 and CDR2 from the germline V gene are SGHDN and FVKESK. The CDR3 region is CASSLGGGSTDTQYF. The CDR3 DNA follows: TGTGCCAGCAGCCTAGGTGGGGGGAGCACAGATACGCAGTATTTT.

There are many counts of this clonotype. The chain couples TRBV29-1 to TRBJ1-2; the match to TRBD1 covers 7 bases. Germline assignment: CDR1 SQVTM and CDR2 ANQGSEA. Unmatched junction bases numbered 4, after V lost 6 bases and J lost 6 bases. There are 11 residues in the CDR3. The CDR3 loop reads CSVTGDDGYTF. CDR3 bases: TGCAGCGTAACAGGGGACGATGGCTACACCTTC.

This clonotype was seen repeatedly, ten times or more. The rearrangement joins TRBV29-1 to TRBJ1-4; 8 nucleotides align to TRBD1. The CDR3 sequence is 13 residues long. Germline trimming cut 4 bases from V and 3 bases from J; bases unmatched to any gene: 1. The germline V gene has CDR1 SQVTM and CDR2 ANQGSEA. The CDR3, as DNA: TGCAGCGTTGGGGGACAGGCTAATGAAAAACTGTTTTTT. Protein sequence: CSVGGQANEKLFF.

This clonotype appeared many times. The chain recombines TRBV20-1 with TRBJ1-1; D is undetermined. Trimming shortened V by 6 bases and J by 2 bases, and 13 bases separated the two germline ends. This CDR3 is 13 amino acids long. Per germline, CDR1 DFQATT and CDR2 SNEGSKA (reference sequence). This chain's CDR3 is CSAPTGSNTEAFF. The CDR3, as DNA: TGCAGTGCCCCCACGGGGTCAAACACTGAAGCTTTCTTT.

The table lists this clonotype with many counts. The chain has TRBV12-3 or TRBV12-4 and TRBJ1-6; D remains unclear. V dropped 3 bases and J dropped 9 bases, with 6 bases sitting between them. The CDR3 length is 12 residues. The CDR3 DNA reads as TGTGCCAGCAGTTTGTTGGCTTCACCCCTCCACTTT. Translation gives CASSLLASPLHF.

This clonotype came up many times. This rearrangement joins TRBV25-1 to TRBJ1-1; D is ambiguous. Germline CDR1 MGHDK, CDR2 SYGVNS. The CDR3 totals 13 residues. Trimming left V 5 bases short and J 0 bases short, with 7 bases between. The CDR3, as DNA: TGTGCCAGCAGTATAGGGTTGAACACTGAAGCTTTCTTT. Translated, it gives CASSIGLNTEAFF.

The table lists this clonotype with a few counts. The gene calls are TRBV4-2 and TRBJ1-4; the D gene is possibly TRBD1 (5 bases). V dropped 4 bases and J dropped 4 bases, with 22 bases sitting between them. This CDR3 is built from 18 residues. In germline, CDR1 is LGHNA, CDR2 YNFKEQ. The CDR3 region has the DNA TGTGCCAGCAGCCTGAATTCCGGGACGGCATTGCTTAATGAAAAACTGTTTTTT. Protein sequence: CASSLNSGTALLNEKLFF.

This clonotype was found many times. One junction end does not reproduce the germline sequence, and a read error may be involved. The chain is built from TRBV15 and TRBJ1-4, with D uncertain. The CDR3 contains 13 residues. Germline V gene data show CDR1 as LNHNV and CDR2 as YYDKDF (reference sequence). The CDR3 DNA reads as TGTGCCACCAGCGGAGAACGATGGGAAAAACTGTTTTTT. This sequence encodes CATSGERWEKLFF.

This clonotype was picked up many times. The rearrangement links TRBV7-2 to TRBJ2-7, with D possibly TRBD2 on 5 matching bases. The CDR3 length is 13 residues. CDR1 and CDR2 (germline): SGHTA, FQGNSA. With 3 bases removed from V and 1 base from J, the gap between germline ends came to 7 bases. Written as DNA, the CDR3 is TGTGCCAGCAGCTTCCGGGATTCCTACGAGCAGTACTTC. Translated: CASSFRDSYEQYF.

Turning to this clonotype: One junction end disagrees with the germline gene, perhaps due to a read error. V usage is TRBV6-5 and J usage is TRBJ1-2; no definite D call. Looked up from germline, CDR1 is MNHEY and CDR2 is SVGAGI. This CDR3 comprises 12 residues. CDR3 in amino acids: CACSRTDYGYTF. The CDR3 nucleotides are TGTGCCTGCAGCCGGACCGACTATGGCTACACCTTC.

This clonotype was seen at least ten times. The CDR3 DNA reads TGTGCCAGCAGCCAAGAAATAGGGATCGGGACCCAGTACTTC. Protein sequence: CASSQEIGIGTQYF. The chain combines TRBV14 with TRBJ2-5; D remains unclear. Germline V gene data show CDR1 as SGHDN and CDR2 as FVKESK. The CDR3 extends over 14 amino acids. V was trimmed by 0 bases and J by 7 bases, leaving 12 bases between them.

At least ten counts were recorded for this clonotype. This chain links TRBV6-2 or TRBV6-3 with TRBJ2-3, with 11 bases aligning to TRBD2. The junction had 10 bases not matched to a gene; V was cut back by 6 bases and J by 5 bases. Germline V gene data show CDR1 as MNHEY and CDR2 as SVGEGT. The length of the CDR3 is 16 residues. In nucleotides, the CDR3 is TGTGCCAGCAGCACCACTAGCGGGGGCCGAAGAGATACGCAGTATTTT. This codes for CASSTTSGGRRDTQYF.

This clonotype was detected many times. The V gene is TRBV18, the J gene TRBJ2-7; D might be TRBD2 (6 bases). The CDR3 extends over 13 amino acids. Between the trimmed V and J ends, which lost 3 bases and 0 bases, there was a span of 6 bases. Germline V lookup: CDR1 KGHSH, CDR2 LQKENI. CDR3 sequence: CASSPGSSYEQYF. The CDR3 bases are TGTGCCAGCTCACCCGGGAGCTCCTACGAGCAGTACTTC.

This clonotype came up many times. The V and J genes are TRBV13 and TRBJ2-1; no clear D gene. V was clipped by 5 bases and J by 6 bases, with 14 bases between them. The germline CDR1 and CDR2 sequences are PRHDT and FYEKMQ (reference sequence). This CDR3 spans 14 amino acids. The CDR3 DNA reads as TGTGCCAGCAGCCGTCCGGCCAGTCGCAATGAGCAGTTCTTC. Translation: CASSRPASRNEQFF.

J is TRBJ1-6 and V is TRBV12-3 or TRBV12-4; D remains ambiguous. This CDR3 contains 16 residues. V dropped 1 base and J dropped 8 bases, with 15 bases sitting between them. The CDR3 bases are TGTGCCAGCAGTTTAGGGGAGGGAGCGGAGGATTCACCCCTCCACTTT. Translating gives CASSLGEGAEDSPLHF.

Turning to this clonotype: The junction departs from the called germline gene at one end, perhaps through a read error. The chain combines TRBV7-9 with TRBJ2-7; D is possibly TRBD1 or TRBD2 (5 bases each). In germline, CDR1 is SEHNR, CDR2 FQNEAQ (reference sequence). CDR3 length equals 16 residues. The CDR3 sequence: CASSSIRDASFHEQHF. In DNA form, the CDR3 reads TGTGCCAGCAGCTCCATCCGGGACGCATCCTTCCACGAGCAGCACTTC.

The table lists this clonotype with many counts. This chain connects TRBV20-1 to TRBJ2-5; D unresolved. The ends were cut back, 8 bases at V and 2 bases at J, with 15 bases in the middle. CDR3 length: 13 residues. The V gene's germline CDR1 is DFQATT and CDR2 SNEGSKA (reference sequence). CDR3 protein: CSHLTGTQETQYF. In nucleotides, the CDR3 is TGCAGTCACCTTACGGGTACTCAAGAGACCCAGTACTTC.

This clonotype was seen ten or more times. The V gene is TRBV29-1, the J gene TRBJ2-2; tentative D call: TRBD2 (5 bases). Between the trimmed V and J ends, which lost 7 bases and 1 base, there was a span of 22 bases. The CDR3 is made up of 17 amino acids. Germline CDR1 reads SQVTM; CDR2 reads ANQGSEA. CDR3 loop: CSGLPSCCGQNTGELFF. In DNA, the CDR3 is TGCAGCGGACTCCCCAGCTGCTGCGGGCAGAACACCGGGGAGCTGTTTTTT.

This sequence joins TRBV20-1 and TRBJ2-7; TRBD2 aligns across 13 bases. V lost 4 bases, J lost 0 bases, and 6 bases stayed unmatched. This CDR3 comprises 16 residues. Germline CDR1 is DFQATT and CDR2 is SNEGSKA (reference sequence). The CDR3 loop reads CSAIYRLAGGSYEQYF. CDR3 coding DNA: TGCAGTGCTATCTACAGACTAGCGGGAGGCTCCTACGAGCAGTACTTC.

This clonotype was counted between two and nine times. The CDR3 here is CAWSPVTGAYEQYF. The CDR3 DNA reads as TGTGCCTGGAGTCCGGTTACAGGAGCCTACGAGCAGTACTTC. The chain uses TRBV30 and TRBJ2-7, with D possibly matching TRBD1 (5 bases). This CDR3 region has 14 residues. The germline gives CDR1 GTSNPN, CDR2 SVGIG (reference sequence). The V and J ends lost 2 bases and 2 bases respectively, with 13 bases between them.

This clonotype appeared many times. The CDR3 spells CSARDVQGEQYF. The CDR3 coding sequence is TGCAGTGCTAGAGATGTGCAGGGGGAGCAGTACTTC. The V and J genes are TRBV20-1 and TRBJ2-7, with D possibly being TRBD1 (6 bases). CDR3 size: 12 residues. Per the germline V gene, CDR1 is DFQATT and CDR2 is SNEGSKA (reference sequence). The V end lost 0 bases, the J end lost 7 bases, and 10 bases lay between the germline ends.

This clonotype has a count of ten or more. This chain connects TRBV20-1 to TRBJ2-2; D not certain. Germline-derived CDR1 and CDR2 are DFQATT and SNEGSKA (reference sequence). Trimming shortened V by 2 bases and J by 5 bases, and 6 bases separated the two germline ends. The CDR3 has 12 residues. CDR3 nucleotides: TGCAGTGCTAGAAAGGAGACCGGGGAGCTGTTTTTT. Amino acids: CSARKETGELFF.

The rearrangement links TRBV6-6 to TRBJ2-2; 13 positions agree with TRBD2. Trimming cost V 2 bases and J 5 bases; bases outside gene matches: 5. This CDR3 spans 17 amino acids. Germline lookup yields CDR1 MNHNY and CDR2 SVGAGI (reference sequence). CDR3 loop: CASSYTTTSGGTGELFF. CDR3 nucleotide sequence: TGTGCCAGCAGTTACACCACGACTAGCGGGGGGACCGGGGAGCTGTTTTTT.

This clonotype showed up just a few times. The chain combines TRBV24-1 with TRBJ2-3; 9 positions agree with TRBD2. V lost 2 bases, J lost 6 bases, and 5 bases stayed unmatched. The CDR3 loop spans 15 amino acids. Per the germline V gene, CDR1 is KGHDR and CDR2 is SFDVKD. CDR3 in amino acids: CATSDYRLAADTQYF. CDR3 coding DNA: TGTGCCACCAGTGATTACCGACTAGCGGCGGATACGCAGTATTTT.

This clonotype was seen many times. The CDR3 region is CSVGSLAGYNEQFF. The CDR3 region has the DNA TGCAGCGTTGGGTCGCTAGCGGGTTACAATGAGCAGTTCTTC. V is TRBV29-1 and J is TRBJ2-1; 8 bases line up with TRBD2. The CDR3 length is 14 residues. Looked up from germline, CDR1 is SQVTM and CDR2 is ANQGSEA. V lost 4 bases to trimming and J lost 4 bases; unmatched junction nucleotides: 6.

At least ten counts were recorded for this clonotype. The chain recombines TRBV7-9 with TRBJ1-5, with D uncertain. Germline CDR1 reads SEHNR; CDR2 reads FQNEAQ (reference sequence). V shed 0 bases and J shed 9 bases, with 6 bases lying between them. This CDR3 comprises 12 residues. CDR3 loop: CASSLAEMPQHF. In DNA, the CDR3 is TGTGCCAGCAGCTTAGCTGAGATGCCCCAGCATTTT. The full variable domain, in which reference TRBV7-9 and TRBJ1-5 provide the parts outside the CDR3, is DTGVSQNPRHKITKRGQNVTFRCDPISEHNRLYWYRQTLGQGPEFLTYFQNEAQLEKSRLLSDRFSAERPKGSFSTLEIQRTEQGDSAMYLCASSLAEMPQHFGDGTRLSIL.

This clonotype was counted many times. This chain connects TRBV12-3 or TRBV12-4 to TRBJ2-1, with 12 bases identical to TRBD1. CDR3 length: 15 residues. With V trimmed by 9 bases and J by 1 base, 4 bases remained unmatched. DNA of the CDR3: TGTGCCAGTGGGACAGGGGGCCGGTCCTACAATGAGCAGTTCTTC. This sequence encodes CASGTGGRSYNEQFF.

This clonotype was picked up many times. The chain combines TRBV10-1 with TRBJ2-7; D is perhaps TRBD2 (6 bases). The CDR3 runs to 13 residues. The V end lost 4 bases, the J end lost 1 base, and 8 bases lay between the germline ends. Germline assignment: CDR1 WNHNN and CDR2 SYGVQD (reference sequence). CDR3 region: CASSVGGSYEQYF. CDR3 coding DNA: TGCGCCAGCAGTGTCGGGGGATCCTACGAGCAGTACTTC.

V gene TRBV12-3 or TRBV12-4 combines with J gene TRBJ2-1; 12 bases are shared with TRBD1. V was pared by 3 bases and J by 8 bases, with 5 bases of the junction left unmatched. CDR3 length: 15 residues. The CDR3 spells CASSLGDRGPDEQFF. The CDR3 bases are TGTGCCAGCAGTTTGGGGGACAGGGGGCCTGATGAGCAGTTCTTC.

This clonotype was counted many times. V is TRBV7-6 and J is TRBJ1-4; possibly TRBD1 for D (6 bases). The germline gives CDR1 SGHVS, CDR2 FNYEAQ. Trimming took 1 base from V and 5 from J, leaving 11 bases between them. The CDR3 has 15 residues. CDR3 sequence (DNA): TGTGCCAGCAGCTTAGACCAGGGGATAAATGAAAAACTGTTTTTT. Translation: CASSLDQGINEKLFF.

This clonotype was found many times. V gene TRBV20-1 combines with J gene TRBJ1-5, with 7 bases lining up with TRBD1. Looked up from germline, CDR1 is DFQATT and CDR2 is SNEGSKA (reference sequence). J was trimmed by 2 bases and V by 5 bases; bases with no gene match: 6. The CDR3 spans 14 residues. The CDR3 here is CSAAQGSGNQPQHF. CDR3 DNA sequence: TGCAGTGCTGCACAGGGGTCGGGCAATCAGCCCCAGCATTTT.